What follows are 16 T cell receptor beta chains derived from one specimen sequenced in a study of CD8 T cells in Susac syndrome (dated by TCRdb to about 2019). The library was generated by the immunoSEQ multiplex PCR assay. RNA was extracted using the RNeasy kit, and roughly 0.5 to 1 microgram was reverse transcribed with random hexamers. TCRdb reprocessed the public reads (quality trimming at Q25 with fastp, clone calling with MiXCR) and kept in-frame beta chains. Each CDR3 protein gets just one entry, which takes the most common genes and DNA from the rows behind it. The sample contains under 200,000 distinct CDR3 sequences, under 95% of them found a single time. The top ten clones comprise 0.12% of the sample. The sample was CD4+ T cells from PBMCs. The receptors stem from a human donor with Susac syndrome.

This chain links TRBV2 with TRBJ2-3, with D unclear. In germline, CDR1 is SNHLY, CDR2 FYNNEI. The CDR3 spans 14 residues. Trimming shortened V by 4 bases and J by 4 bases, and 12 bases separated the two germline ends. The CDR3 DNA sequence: TGTGCCAGCAGTGTTTCTGGAACCCCAGATACGCAGTATTTT. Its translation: CASSVSGTPDTQYF.

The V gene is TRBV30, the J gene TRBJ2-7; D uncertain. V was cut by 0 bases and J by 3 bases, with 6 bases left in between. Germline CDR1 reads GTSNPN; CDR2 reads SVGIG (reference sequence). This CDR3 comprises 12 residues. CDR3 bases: TGTGCCTGGAGTGTAATACGCTACGAGCAGTACTTC. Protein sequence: CAWSVIRYEQYF.

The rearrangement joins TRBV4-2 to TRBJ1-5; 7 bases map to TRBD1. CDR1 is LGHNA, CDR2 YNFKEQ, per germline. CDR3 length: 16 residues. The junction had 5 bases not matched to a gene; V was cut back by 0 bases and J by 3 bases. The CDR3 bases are TGTGCCAGCAGCCAAGATTTGGGACAGTTCAATCAGCCCCAGCATTTT. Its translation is CASSQDLGQFNQPQHF.

CDR3 region: CASSFLRGSTDTQYF. The CDR3 DNA sequence: TGTGCCAGCAGTTTTTTAAGGGGAAGCACAGATACGCAGTATTTT. The genes are TRBV12-3 or TRBV12-4 and TRBJ2-3; tentative D call: TRBD1 (5 bases). The ends were cut back, 3 bases at V and 0 bases at J, with 10 bases in the middle. The CDR3 loop spans 15 amino acids.

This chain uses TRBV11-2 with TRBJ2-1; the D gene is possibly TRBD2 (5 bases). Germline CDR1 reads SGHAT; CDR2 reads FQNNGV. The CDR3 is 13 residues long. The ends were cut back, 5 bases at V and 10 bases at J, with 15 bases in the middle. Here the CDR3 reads CASSKHTEREQFF. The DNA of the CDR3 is TGTGCCAGCAGCAAACACACGGAGCGGGAGCAGTTCTTC.

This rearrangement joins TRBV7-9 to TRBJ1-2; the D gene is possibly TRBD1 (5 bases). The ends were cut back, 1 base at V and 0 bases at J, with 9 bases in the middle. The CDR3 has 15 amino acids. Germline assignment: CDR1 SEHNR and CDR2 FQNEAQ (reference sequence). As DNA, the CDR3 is TGTGCCAGCAGCTTAGAGCGGGGGGCTAACTATGGCTACACCTTC. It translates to CASSLERGANYGYTF.

CDR3 loop: CASSYTPGRQETQYF. The DNA for the CDR3 is TGTGCCAGCAGTTACACGCCGGGGCGACAAGAGACCCAGTACTTC. The chain uses TRBV6-5 and TRBJ2-5; D could derive from TRBD1 or TRBD2 (5 bases each). The V gene's germline CDR1 is MNHEY and CDR2 SVGAGI. V was trimmed by 2 bases and J by 2 bases, leaving 12 bases between them. CDR3 length: 15 amino acids.

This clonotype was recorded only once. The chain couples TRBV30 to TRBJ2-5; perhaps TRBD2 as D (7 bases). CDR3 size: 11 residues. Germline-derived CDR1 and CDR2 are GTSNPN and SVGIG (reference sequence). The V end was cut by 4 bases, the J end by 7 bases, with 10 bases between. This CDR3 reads CAWIAGATQYF. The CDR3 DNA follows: TGTGCCTGGATCGCGGGGGCGACCCAGTACTTC.

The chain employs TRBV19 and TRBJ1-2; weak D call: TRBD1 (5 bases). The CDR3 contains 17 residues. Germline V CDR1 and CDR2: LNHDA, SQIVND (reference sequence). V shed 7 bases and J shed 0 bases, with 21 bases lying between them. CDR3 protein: CASISGLWGEANYGYTF. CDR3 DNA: TGTGCCAGTATTTCGGGGTTGTGGGGGGAAGCTAACTATGGCTACACCTTC.

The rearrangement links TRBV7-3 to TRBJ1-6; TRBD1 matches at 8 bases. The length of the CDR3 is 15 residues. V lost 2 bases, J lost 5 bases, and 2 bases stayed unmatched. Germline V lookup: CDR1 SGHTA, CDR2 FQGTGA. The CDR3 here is CASSLLGQDNSPLHF. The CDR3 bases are TGTGCCAGCAGCTTATTGGGACAGGATAATTCACCCCTCCACTTT.

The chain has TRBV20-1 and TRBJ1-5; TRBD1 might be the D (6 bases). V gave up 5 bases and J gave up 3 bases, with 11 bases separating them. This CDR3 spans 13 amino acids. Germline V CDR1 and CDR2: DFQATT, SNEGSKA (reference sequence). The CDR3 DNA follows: TGCAGTGCTTTTACAGGGACCAATCAGCCCCAGCATTTT. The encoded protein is CSAFTGTNQPQHF.

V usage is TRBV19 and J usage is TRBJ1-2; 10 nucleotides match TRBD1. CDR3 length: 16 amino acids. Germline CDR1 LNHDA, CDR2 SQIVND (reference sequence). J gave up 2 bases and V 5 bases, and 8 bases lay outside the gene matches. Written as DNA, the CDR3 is TGTGCCAGTAGTGTCCCGGGACAGGGGACCAACTATGGCTACACCTTC. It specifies CASSVPGQGTNYGYTF.

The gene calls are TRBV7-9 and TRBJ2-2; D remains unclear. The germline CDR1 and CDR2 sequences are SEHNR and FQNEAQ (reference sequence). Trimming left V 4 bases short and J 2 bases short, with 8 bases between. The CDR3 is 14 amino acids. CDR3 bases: TGTGCCAGCAGCTCACCGACCAACACCGGGGAGCTGTTTTTT. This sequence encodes CASSSPTNTGELFF.

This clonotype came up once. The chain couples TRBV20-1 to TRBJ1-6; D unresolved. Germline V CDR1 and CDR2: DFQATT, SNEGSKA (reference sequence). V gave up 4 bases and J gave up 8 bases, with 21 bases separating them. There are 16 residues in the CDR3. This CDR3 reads CSATTTSPRADSPLHF. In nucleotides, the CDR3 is TGCAGTGCTACAACGACCAGCCCCCGGGCCGATTCACCCCTCCACTTT.

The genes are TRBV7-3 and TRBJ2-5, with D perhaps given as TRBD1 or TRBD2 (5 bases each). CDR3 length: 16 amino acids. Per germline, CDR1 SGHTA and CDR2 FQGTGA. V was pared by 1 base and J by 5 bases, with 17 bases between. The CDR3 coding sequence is TGTGCCAGCAGCTTAAACGGGCAGGGACCCAGGGAGACCCAGTACTTC. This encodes CASSLNGQGPRETQYF.

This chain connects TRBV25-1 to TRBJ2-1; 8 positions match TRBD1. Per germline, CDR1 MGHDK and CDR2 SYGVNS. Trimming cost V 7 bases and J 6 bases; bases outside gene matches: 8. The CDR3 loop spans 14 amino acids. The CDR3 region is CASTRTGSINEQFF. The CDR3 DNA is TGTGCCAGCACAAGGACAGGGAGCATCAATGAGCAGTTCTTC.